A single sample is the source of the 30 T cell receptor beta chains below, sequenced in a study of blood T cell repertoires in COVID-19. TCRdb's copy holds only in-frame clones and misses some; the assay was immunoSEQ multiplex PCR. The sample records about 200,000 clones, less than 90% being singletons. The sequencing input was peripheral blood. The receptors originated from a man between 35 and 55 years old with acute or convalescent COVID-19.

V gene TRBV5-6 combines with J gene TRBJ2-3; tentative D call: TRBD2 (7 bases). Germline V CDR1 and CDR2: SGHDT, YYEEEE. V was clipped by 2 bases and J by 0 bases, with 10 bases between them. This CDR3 comprises 15 residues. The CDR3 coding sequence is TGTGCCAGCAGCTTAGGGGGAGGGAGCACAGATACGCAGTATTTT. Its protein product is CASSLGGGSTDTQYF.

The V gene is TRBV4-1, the J gene TRBJ2-7, with TRBD1 as a possible D gene (6 bases). The CDR3 loop spans 14 amino acids. CDR1 and CDR2 from the germline V gene are MGHRA and YSYEKL. Between the trimmed V and J ends, which lost 1 base and 0 bases, there was a span of 7 bases. This CDR3 is CASSQAGVSYEQYF. DNA for the CDR3: TGCGCCAGCAGCCAAGCAGGGGTCTCCTACGAGCAGTACTTC.

The rearrangement links TRBV5-6 to TRBJ1-2, with 9 bases that match TRBD1. Germline V lookup: CDR1 SGHDT, CDR2 YYEEEE. V gave up 4 bases and J gave up 6 bases; unmatched junction bases: 4. The CDR3 has 13 amino acids. CDR3 loop: CASSQQGADGYTF. The CDR3 DNA reads as TGTGCCAGCAGCCAACAGGGGGCAGATGGCTACACCTTC.

This clone was seen a single time. This chain joins TRBV6-2 or TRBV6-3 and TRBJ2-3; 10 nucleotides align to TRBD2. The V segment lost 4 bases and the J segment 1 base; nucleotides outside the gene matches: 5. The CDR3 length is 16 residues. Germline V lookup: CDR1 MNHEY, CDR2 SVGEGT. The CDR3 sequence: CASSFPLAGRTDTQYF. CDR3 nucleotide sequence: TGTGCCAGCAGTTTCCCACTAGCGGGGCGCACAGATACGCAGTATTTT.

The chain carries TRBV5-1 and TRBJ2-3; D might be TRBD2 (5 bases). With 0 bases removed from V and 0 bases from J, the gap between germline ends came to 8 bases. The germline gives CDR1 SGHRS, CDR2 YFSETQ. The CDR3 runs to 15 residues. The CDR3, as DNA: TGCGCCAGCAGCTTGGACCCGGGGAGCACAGATACGCAGTATTTT. Amino acids: CASSLDPGSTDTQYF. Looking up the rest from reference TRBV5-1 and TRBJ2-3 gives the full variable domain: KAGVTQTPRYLIKTRGQQVTLSCSPISGHRSVSWYQQTPGQGLQFLFEYFSETQRNKGNFPGRFSGRQFSNSRSEMNVSTLELGDSALYLCASSLDPGSTDTQYFGPGTRLTVL.

This chain joins TRBV7-9 and TRBJ1-2, with 7 bases lining up with TRBD1. Germline-derived CDR1 and CDR2 are SEHNR and FQNEAQ (reference sequence). With 6 bases clipped from V and 2 bases from J, the junction kept 6 bases outside the gene matches. The CDR3 length is 14 residues. The DNA for the CDR3 is TGTGCCAGCAGTAAAACAGGGGCCAACTATGGCTACACCTTC. Residues: CASSKTGANYGYTF.

CDR3 amino acids: CSVVLADYEQYF. The CDR3 DNA reads TGCAGCGTTGTGTTAGCGGACTACGAGCAGTACTTC. This rearrangement joins TRBV29-1 to TRBJ2-7, with D tentatively TRBD2 (6 bases). Germline CDR1 is SQVTM and CDR2 is ANQGSEA. V gave up 4 bases and J gave up 3 bases, with 10 bases separating them. There are 12 residues in the CDR3.

This clone came up a few times. The chain links TRBV7-3 to TRBJ2-1; D is possibly TRBD1 (5 bases). The germline V and J ends were trimmed by 1 base and 6 bases, with 10 bases remaining between them. From germline, CDR1 is SGHTA and CDR2 FQGTGA. The CDR3 covers 14 residues. CDR3 bases: TGTGCCAGCAGCTTAAGCCAGGGCTCCAATGAGCAGTTCTTC. It is translated as CASSLSQGSNEQFF.

This sequence joins TRBV27 and TRBJ2-6; 10 bases line up with TRBD2. The CDR3 is 17 amino acids. The junction had 5 bases not matched to a gene; V was cut back by 6 bases and J by 0 bases. Germline assignment: CDR1 MNHEY and CDR2 SMNVEV (reference sequence). CDR3 loop: CASRRLAGVSGANVLTF. CDR3 DNA: TGTGCCAGCAGGCGACTAGCGGGCGTCTCTGGGGCCAACGTCCTGACTTTC.

This clone was counted once. This sequence joins TRBV4-1 and TRBJ2-5, with 11 bases identical to TRBD2. The CDR3 sequence is 18 residues long. Germline trimming cut 1 base from V and 5 bases from J; bases unmatched to any gene: 12. Germline V lookup: CDR1 MGHRA, CDR2 YSYEKL. CDR3: CASSQVLPKLAGVETQYF. The DNA for the CDR3 is TGCGCCAGCAGCCAAGTCCTCCCTAAACTAGCGGGAGTTGAGACCCAGTACTTC.

The genes are TRBV27 and TRBJ2-2; possibly TRBD1 for D (5 bases). Trimming pared 3 bases from V and 5 bases from J, leaving 13 bases between. In germline, CDR1 is MNHEY, CDR2 SMNVEV (reference sequence). The CDR3 has 15 residues. The CDR3 here is CASSFRGLGTGELFF. In DNA, the CDR3 is TGTGCCAGCAGTTTTAGGGGTTTAGGGACCGGGGAGCTGTTTTTT.

This clone was observed a single time. The rearrangement joins TRBV11-3 to TRBJ2-1, with 12 bases lining up with TRBD2. Germline values: CDR1 SGHNT, CDR2 YENEEA. The CDR3 runs to 17 residues. V was pared by 5 bases and J by 3 bases, with 8 bases of the junction left unmatched. CDR3 loop: CASSRRGLAGRYNEQFF. DNA for the CDR3: TGTGCCAGCAGCCGCCGAGGACTAGCGGGGCGCTACAATGAGCAGTTCTTC.

This clone was seen only a few times. V is TRBV4-2 and J is TRBJ2-1, with D possibly matching TRBD2 (7 bases). V lost 5 bases to trimming and J lost 2 bases, with 13 bases between them. The CDR3 length is 15 residues. CDR1 LGHNA and CDR2 YNFKEQ come from the germline V gene. The CDR3 region is CASSEGGGPYNEQFF. Written as DNA, the CDR3 is TGTGCCAGCAGCGAGGGGGGGGGCCCCTACAATGAGCAGTTCTTC.

DNA of the CDR3: TGTGCCAGCAGCACCAGCGGGTTAGTTTTTCGGGACAGGGGTCTCACCGGGGAGCTGTTTTTT. Its translation: CASSTSGLVFRDRGLTGELFF. The V call is TRBV9, the J call TRBJ2-2; 10 bases line up with TRBD1. CDR3 size: 21 residues. Germline values: CDR1 SGDLS, CDR2 YYNGEE. The junction had 22 bases not matched to a gene; V was cut back by 4 bases and J by 4 bases.

The chain uses TRBV4-1 and TRBJ2-7, with a weak D call TRBD1 (6 bases). The CDR3 is 15 amino acids. CDR1 and CDR2 (germline): MGHRA, YSYEKL. V dropped 1 base and J dropped 2 bases, with 12 bases sitting between them. The CDR3 here is CASSQAGAETYEQYF. CDR3 in DNA: TGCGCCAGCAGCCAAGCAGGGGCCGAAACCTACGAGCAGTACTTC.

J is TRBJ2-1 and V is TRBV15; D possibly corresponds to TRBD1 (5 bases). The CDR3 length is 16 residues. From germline, CDR1 is LNHNV and CDR2 YYDKDF (reference sequence). Between the trimmed V and J ends, which lost 3 bases and 6 bases, there was a span of 18 bases. CDR3 loop: CATSRGHGAPFNEQFF. The CDR3 DNA sequence: TGTGCCACCAGCAGGGGCCATGGGGCCCCATTCAATGAGCAGTTCTTC. Supplemented by reference TRBV15 and TRBJ2-1, the full variable domain reads DAMVIQNPRYQVTQFGKPVTLSCSQTLNHNVMYWYQQKSSQAPKLLFHYYDKDFNNEADTPDNFQSRRPNTSFCFLDIRSPGLGDTAMYLCATSRGHGAPFNEQFFGPGTRLTVL.

The rearrangement links TRBV9 to TRBJ1-2; perhaps TRBD1 as D (6 bases). The ends were cut back, 3 bases at V and 1 base at J, with 16 bases in the middle. Germline CDR1 and CDR2: SGDLS and YYNGEE. This CDR3 spans 16 amino acids. The CDR3 bases are TGTGCCAGCAGCGGAGAGGGGGTCTCGCTTAACTATGGCTACACCTTC. Its translation is CASSGEGVSLNYGYTF.

The chain links TRBV7-3 to TRBJ2-2, with D perhaps matching TRBD1 (5 bases). The CDR3 has 13 residues. Germline V lookup: CDR1 SGHTA, CDR2 FQGTGA. With 5 bases removed from V and 6 bases from J, the gap between germline ends came to 10 bases. Written as DNA, the CDR3 is TGTGCCAGCAGCCCAGGGTTTCCCGGGGAGCTGTTTTTT. Amino acids: CASSPGFPGELFF.

The rearrangement links TRBV14 to TRBJ1-1; D is undetermined. The V gene lost 6 bases and the J gene lost 0 bases, with 8 bases spanning the gap. CDR3 length equals 13 residues. Germline values: CDR1 SGHDN, CDR2 FVKESK. For the CDR3, the DNA is TGTGCCAGCAGGTGGGAGCTGAACACTGAAGCTTTCTTT. Translation gives CASRWELNTEAFF.

This rearrangement joins TRBV19 to TRBJ1-6; 9 bases fit TRBD1. The V gene end was trimmed by 7 bases and the J gene end by 11 bases; junction bases not matched to a gene: 9. The CDR3 covers 14 residues. In germline, CDR1 is LNHDA, CDR2 SQIVND (reference sequence). The CDR3 is CASTRTGEGAPLHF. The CDR3, as DNA: TGTGCCAGTACCAGGACAGGGGAAGGGGCACCCCTCCACTTT.

This chain joins TRBV7-2 and TRBJ1-3, with D possibly TRBD1 on 6 matching bases. Germline CDR1 SGHTA, CDR2 FQGNSA. This CDR3 has 14 amino acids. With 4 bases removed from V and 2 bases from J, the gap between germline ends came to 9 bases. DNA for the CDR3: TGTGCCAGCAGCTCACAGGGAACTGGAAACACCATATATTTT. It is translated as CASSSQGTGNTIYF.

The sample holds one count of this clone. The chain carries TRBV11-2 and TRBJ1-6; 7 bases are a match to TRBD1. Per germline, CDR1 SGHAT and CDR2 FQNNGV. The CDR3 length is 16 residues. Unmatched junction bases numbered 6, after V lost 3 bases and J lost 4 bases. The CDR3 bases are TGTGCCAGCAGCTTCTTCCGGGACAGTTATAATTCACCCCTCCACTTT. Protein: CASSFFRDSYNSPLHF. Together with reference TRBV11-2 and TRBJ1-6, the CDR3 gives the full variable domain: EAGVAQSPRYKIIEKRQSVAFWCNPISGHATLYWYQQILGQGPKLLIQFQNNGVVDDSQLPKDRFSAERLKGVDSTLKIQPAKLEDSAVYLCASSFFRDSYNSPLHFGNGTRLTVT.

V gene TRBV18 combines with J gene TRBJ1-1, with a tentative D call TRBD1 (6 bases). Germline values: CDR1 KGHSH, CDR2 LQKENI. This CDR3 has 15 amino acids. Trimming removed 5 bases at V and 0 bases at J, with 13 bases between. CDR3 region: CASSTPGQMNTEAFF. The CDR3 DNA follows: TGTGCCAGCTCAACTCCGGGACAAATGAACACTGAAGCTTTCTTT.

Regarding this clone: Since no conserved phenylalanine or tryptophan closes the CDR3, a read error is the likely cause. The limits of the CDR3 on the DNA are not certain, so only TCRdb's listed CDR3 is given. This chain uses TRBV5-1 with TRBJ2-7; no DNA check was done on the table's D call, TRBD1. CDR1 and CDR2 from the germline V gene are SGHRS and YFSETQ. Including both end residues, the CDR3 is 10 amino acids long. CDR3 region: CASNFLDSPQ.

This rearrangement joins TRBV25-1 to TRBJ2-7; 11 positions agree with TRBD2. The CDR3 runs 18 residues. V was clipped by 2 bases and J by 3 bases; unmatched bases: 12. Germline lookup yields CDR1 MGHDK and CDR2 SYGVNS. For the CDR3, the DNA is TGTGCCAGCAGTGAACAGGGGTTAGCGGGAGGGCTCTTCTACGAGCAGTACTTC. Protein: CASSEQGLAGGLFYEQYF.

V usage is TRBV6-5 and J usage is TRBJ2-1; the D gene is possibly TRBD2 (5 bases). Trimming removed 6 bases from V and 7 bases from J, with 16 bases in between. This CDR3 region has 14 residues. Germline CDR1 reads MNHEY; CDR2 reads SVGAGI. CDR3 coding DNA: TGTGCCAGCAGCCGCTTTTCGGGAAGGAATGAGCAGTTCTTC. It yields the protein CASSRFSGRNEQFF.

This clone was seen more than once but under ten times. CDR3 loop: CASSGTGGSAEAFF. CDR3 in DNA: TGTGCCAGCTCCGGGACAGGGGGGTCGGCTGAAGCTTTCTTT. This chain connects TRBV30 to TRBJ1-1; TRBD1 agrees at 11 bases. The CDR3 is made up of 14 amino acids. The V segment lost 8 bases and the J segment 6 bases; nucleotides outside the gene matches: 11. The V gene's germline CDR1 is GTSNPN and CDR2 SVGIG (reference sequence).

This chain uses TRBV19 with TRBJ2-3; TRBD2 agrees at 9 bases. With 5 bases clipped from V and 3 bases from J, the junction kept 3 bases outside the gene matches. Looked up from germline, CDR1 is LNHDA and CDR2 is SQIVND (reference sequence). CDR3 length: 14 amino acids. The CDR3 region has the DNA TGTGCCAGTAGTTTTAGCGGGGGTACAGATACGCAGTATTTT. Residues: CASSFSGGTDTQYF.

This chain connects TRBV18 to TRBJ2-7, with 10 nucleotides matching TRBD1. V was clipped by 6 bases and J by 1 base; unmatched bases: 6. The CDR3 sequence is 15 residues long. The germline V gene encodes CDR1 KGHSH and CDR2 LQKENI. As DNA, the CDR3 is TGTGCCAGCTCCCCGGCGGGACAGGGGTCCTACGAGCAGTACTTC. It specifies CASSPAGQGSYEQYF.

V and J are TRBV5-4 and TRBJ1-2; 7 nucleotides line up with TRBD1. The CDR3 spans 14 residues. Unmatched junction bases numbered 3, after V lost 0 bases and J lost 4 bases. The germline V gene encodes CDR1 SGHNT and CDR2 YYREEE (reference sequence). The CDR3 region is CASSLAGTVYGYTF. CDR3 nucleotide sequence: TGTGCCAGCAGCTTGGCCGGGACAGTCTATGGCTACACCTTC.